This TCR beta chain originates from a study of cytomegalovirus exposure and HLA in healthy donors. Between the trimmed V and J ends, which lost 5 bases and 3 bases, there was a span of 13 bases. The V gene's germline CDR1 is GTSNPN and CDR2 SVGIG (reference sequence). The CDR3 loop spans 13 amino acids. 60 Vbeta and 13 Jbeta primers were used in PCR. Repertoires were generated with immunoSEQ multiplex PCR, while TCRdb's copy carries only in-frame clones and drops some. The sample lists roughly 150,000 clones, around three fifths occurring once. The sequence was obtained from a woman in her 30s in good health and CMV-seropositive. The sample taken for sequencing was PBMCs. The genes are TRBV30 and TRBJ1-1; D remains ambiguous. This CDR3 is CAWYPGRDTEAFF. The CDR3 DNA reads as TGTGCCTGGTATCCCGGGCGGGACACTGAAGCTTTCTTT.